This entry features one T cell receptor beta chain sequence. Original handling: Cell counts per sample came from amplifying reference gene primers. Generated by immunoSEQ multiplex PCR, the TCRdb table keeps only in-frame clones and is missing some. The V and J calls and the clone size are those of that table, but D and trimming were determined from the DNA. The sample shows a few hundred thousand clones, 85% to 90% of them seen only once. The source of the sample is a study of blood T cell repertoires in COVID-19. The CDR3 has 17 amino acids. V gave up 0 bases and J gave up 0 bases, with 15 bases separating them. Germline lookup yields CDR1 GTSNPN and CDR2 SVGIG (reference sequence).

The chain has TRBV30 and TRBJ1-3; D is perhaps TRBD1 (5 bases). This TCR was sampled from a woman aged 18 to 35 with acute COVID-19. Sequenced: PBMCs or T cells enriched from blood (not recorded which). The CDR3 nucleotides read TGTGCCTGGAGTGTAATAAGGCAGGGAAGCTCTGGAAACACCATATATTTT. Encoded protein: CAWSVIRQGSSGNTIYF. Full variable domain (rest looked up from reference TRBV30 and TRBJ1-3): SQTIHQWPATLVQPVGSPLSLECTVEGTSNPNLYWYRQAAGRGLQLLFYSVGIGQISSEVPQNLSASRPQDRQFILSSKKLLLSDSGFYLCAWSVIRQGSSGNTIYFGEGSWLTVV.